A single sample is the source of the 25 T cell receptor beta chains below, sequenced in a study of shared clonotypes between healthy human individuals. This table comes from immunoSEQ multiplex PCR, and its TCRdb copy is limited to in-frame clones, with some not included. The repertoire holds millions of clones, 95% seen once, with 0.1% to 0.15% in the top ten. The sequencing sample was made of naive CD4+ T cells sorted from blood. Subset: CD45RA+ positively selected. All receptors come from a man younger than 35 in good health.

The chain recombines TRBV7-6 with TRBJ2-1; 8 bases are a match to TRBD1. With V trimmed by 5 bases and J by 6 bases, 9 bases remained unmatched. In germline, CDR1 is SGHVS, CDR2 FNYEAQ. CDR3 size: 15 residues. The CDR3 loop reads CASSLSRTGTNEQFF. CDR3 coding DNA: TGTGCCAGCAGCCTTAGTCGGACAGGGACCAATGAGCAGTTCTTC.

The chain carries TRBV5-1 and TRBJ2-6; D is unclear. The CDR3 has 16 residues. Germline V gene sequence: CDR1 SGHRS, CDR2 YFSETQ. With 1 base removed from V and 0 bases from J, the gap between germline ends came to 8 bases. The CDR3 sequence: CASSLNVNSGANVLTF. The CDR3 DNA sequence: TGCGCCAGCAGCTTGAATGTGAACTCTGGGGCCAACGTCCTGACTTTC.

V and J are TRBV9 and TRBJ1-4, with D maybe TRBD1 (6 bases). V was shortened by 0 bases and J by 2 bases, with 8 bases between the two germline ends. The CDR3 covers 15 residues. Germline values: CDR1 SGDLS, CDR2 YYNGEE. The CDR3 DNA reads TGTGCCAGCAGCGTAGGGGACAACACTAATGAAAAACTGTTTTTT. Amino acid sequence: CASSVGDNTNEKLFF.

The J gene is TRBJ2-5, the V gene TRBV5-1; 7 bases are a match to TRBD2. This CDR3 spans 13 amino acids. After removal of 4 bases from V and 5 bases from J, the junction contained 5 bases not matched to a gene. Germline V gene lookup returns CDR1 SGHRS and CDR2 YFSETQ. In DNA form, the CDR3 reads TGCGCCAGCAGCGCGGGAGCGGTCGAGACCCAGTACTTC. Protein: CASSAGAVETQYF. Variable domain in full (rest from reference TRBV5-1 and TRBJ2-5): KAGVTQTPRYLIKTRGQQVTLSCSPISGHRSVSWYQQTPGQGLQFLFEYFSETQRNKGNFPGRFSGRQFSNSRSEMNVSTLELGDSALYLCASSAGAVETQYFGPGTRLLVL.

The chain links TRBV7-9 to TRBJ2-2; D gene ambiguous. Germline loops: CDR1 SEHNR, CDR2 FQNEAQ (reference sequence). This CDR3 contains 14 residues. V lost 5 bases and J lost 4, with 11 bases in between. CDR3 sequence (DNA): TGTGCCAGCAGCCCCCAAAGGGTCACCGGGGAGCTGTTTTTT. The encoded protein is CASSPQRVTGELFF.

This clone showed up just once. Other nucleotide sequences from this sample produce the same CDR3. V is TRBV30 and J is TRBJ2-7; D remains ambiguous. Germline values: CDR1 GTSNPN, CDR2 SVGIG (reference sequence). Trimming removed 2 bases from V and 0 bases from J, with 5 bases in between. This CDR3 comprises 12 residues. CDR3 residues: CAWSRSSYEQYF. The CDR3 coding sequence is TGTGCCTGGAGTCGAAGCTCCTACGAGCAGTACTTC.

This chain uses TRBV28 with TRBJ1-5; a possible D gene is TRBD1 (5 bases). This CDR3 spans 15 amino acids. Germline V gene data show CDR1 as MDHEN and CDR2 as SYDVKM. V was cut by 5 bases and J by 3 bases, with 14 bases left in between. CDR3 region: CASSPGQVLNQPQHF. The CDR3, as DNA: TGTGCCAGCAGTCCAGGGCAGGTCCTCAATCAGCCCCAGCATTTT.

This chain connects TRBV10-1 to TRBJ2-7, with 7 bases lining up with TRBD2. The CDR3 is 13 amino acids. V lost 3 bases and J lost 2; bases outside the gene matches: 1. Germline loops: CDR1 WNHNN, CDR2 SYGVQD (reference sequence). CDR3 DNA: TGCGCCAGCAGTGAAGCGGGGACCTACGAGCAGTACTTC. It translates to CASSEAGTYEQYF.

This chain links TRBV5-1 with TRBJ2-7; no clear D gene. CDR1 SGHRS and CDR2 YFSETQ come from the germline V gene. V gave up 5 bases and J gave up 2 bases, with 23 bases separating them. The CDR3 loop spans 17 amino acids. CDR3 loop: CASRTTPATKTPYEQYF. CDR3 bases: TGCGCCAGCAGGACAACTCCAGCGACGAAGACTCCCTACGAGCAGTACTTC.

The rearrangement uses TRBV10-2 and TRBJ2-3, with D hard to call. The CDR3 spans 16 residues. V dropped 6 bases and J dropped 1 base, with 17 bases sitting between them. Germline V CDR1 and CDR2: WSHSY, SAAADI. In DNA form, the CDR3 reads TGCGCCAGCAGGAAGAGCCCCGTTCTAGGCACAGATACGCAGTATTTT. As protein: CASRKSPVLGTDTQYF.

The chain employs TRBV6-6 and TRBJ1-2, with no clear D. CDR3 length equals 13 residues. The germline CDR1 and CDR2 sequences are MNHNY and SVGAGI (reference sequence). The V end was cut by 0 bases, the J end by 10 bases, with 12 bases between. This CDR3 reads CASSYSNTESYTF. The CDR3 bases are TGTGCCAGCAGTTACTCGAATACAGAGTCCTACACCTTC.

The chain is built from TRBV30 and TRBJ2-7; possible D gene TRBD1, 6 bases. The V end was cut by 1 base, the J end by 5 bases, with 6 bases between. CDR1 is GTSNPN and CDR2 is SVGIG in the germline V gene (reference sequence). CDR3 length equals 11 residues. In nucleotides, the CDR3 is TGTGCCTGGAGTGACAGGGACGAGCAGTACTTC. Its translation: CAWSDRDEQYF.

This chain connects TRBV6-5 to TRBJ1-6, with D tentatively TRBD1 (6 bases). The V and J ends lost 0 bases and 9 bases respectively, with 9 bases between them. CDR1 MNHEY and CDR2 SVGAGI come from the germline V gene. The CDR3 covers 14 residues. CDR3 in DNA: TGTGCCAGCAGTTACTCGGACAGAAGTTCACCCCTCCACTTT. Amino acids: CASSYSDRSSPLHF.

In the case of this clone: Other DNA sequences of this sample code for an identical CDR3. The J gene is TRBJ2-2, the V gene TRBV9; either TRBD1 or TRBD2 may supply D (6 bases each). Deletions cut 0 bases from V and 5 bases from J, with 11 bases between. The CDR3 totals 15 residues. Germline V CDR1 and CDR2: SGDLS, YYNGEE. For the CDR3, the DNA is TGTGCCAGCAGCGTAGAAGGGGGGAATACCGGGGAGCTGTTTTTT. It yields the protein CASSVEGGNTGELFF.

V usage is TRBV7-8 and J usage is TRBJ2-7; maybe TRBD2 (5 bases). V dropped 1 base and J dropped 3 bases, with 10 bases sitting between them. CDR3 size: 14 residues. Germline V gives CDR1 SGHVS, CDR2 FQNEAQ. CDR3 sequence (DNA): TGTGCCAGCAGCTTAGAGGGCGGGCACTACGAGCAGTACTTC. Amino acids: CASSLEGGHYEQYF.

The chain carries TRBV10-3 and TRBJ1-3, with D possibly being TRBD1 (5 bases). The CDR3 loop spans 15 amino acids. Trimming pared 9 bases from V and 1 base from J, leaving 16 bases between. Looked up from germline, CDR1 is ENHRY and CDR2 is SYGVKD. CDR3 loop: CAIQNGGQSGNTIYF. CDR3 coding DNA: TGTGCCATTCAAAACGGGGGTCAGTCTGGAAACACCATATATTTT.

This clone was picked up one time. The chain has TRBV6-5 and TRBJ1-1; the match to TRBD1 covers 10 bases. This CDR3 comprises 12 residues. Germline CDR1 MNHEY, CDR2 SVGAGI. Unmatched junction bases numbered 3, after V lost 6 bases and J lost 8 bases. The CDR3 sequence is CASRTGGREAFF. CDR3 sequence (DNA): TGTGCCAGCAGGACAGGGGGCCGGGAAGCTTTCTTT.

This clone was recorded once. The chain carries TRBV9 and TRBJ1-1, with D uncertain. Germline-derived CDR1 and CDR2 are SGDLS and YYNGEE. Trimming stripped 6 bases from V and 4 bases from J, with 16 bases between. The CDR3 consists of 14 residues. DNA for the CDR3: TGTGCCAGCAATCCAGGTGGTATTGGCACTGAAGCTTTCTTT. This codes for CASNPGGIGTEAFF. Filled out from reference TRBV9 and TRBJ1-1, the complete variable domain reads DSGVTQTPKHLITATGQRVTLRCSPRSGDLSVYWYQQSLDQGLQFLIQYYNGEERAKGNILERFSAQQFPDLHSELNLSSLELGDSALYFCASNPGGIGTEAFFGQGTRLTVV.

The V and J genes are TRBV5-1 and TRBJ1-2; D gene unclear. V lost 0 bases and J lost 2, with 5 bases in between. The CDR3 is 13 residues long. CDR1 is SGHRS, CDR2 YFSETQ, per germline. The CDR3 DNA reads TGCGCCAGCAGCTTGGACATGAACTATGGCTACACCTTC. Translation gives CASSLDMNYGYTF.

This chain joins TRBV18 and TRBJ2-3, with D possibly being TRBD1 or TRBD2 (5 bases each). Trimming removed 1 base at V and 0 bases at J, with 14 bases between. CDR3 length: 17 amino acids. Germline assignment: CDR1 KGHSH and CDR2 LQKENI. The DNA for the CDR3 is TGTGCCAGCTCACCACGGGACGGCCGGGCTAGCACAGATACGCAGTATTTT. Residues: CASSPRDGRASTDTQYF.

The chain couples TRBV7-9 to TRBJ2-5, with TRBD1 identical over 10 bases. Germline V gene lookup returns CDR1 SEHNR and CDR2 FQNEAQ (reference sequence). The J segment lost 1 base and the V segment lost 5 bases, leaving 10 bases of the junction unmatched. CDR3 length: 17 amino acids. The CDR3 bases are TGTGCCAGCAGCCCGGGGGACAGGGGTGAGTCCCAAGAGACCCAGTACTTC. Its protein product is CASSPGDRGESQETQYF.

This rearrangement joins TRBV19 to TRBJ1-2; 9 bases line up with TRBD1. There are 16 residues in the CDR3. CDR1 is LNHDA, CDR2 SQIVND, per germline (reference sequence). Unmatched junction bases numbered 12, after V lost 3 bases and J lost 7 bases. CDR3 residues: CASSIPAGQGRTGYTF. In DNA form, the CDR3 reads TGTGCCAGTAGTATCCCCGCTGGACAGGGGCGCACTGGCTACACCTTC.

The chain couples TRBV6-1 to TRBJ1-6; D is unresolved. The germline V gene encodes CDR1 MNHNS and CDR2 SASEGT. The CDR3 consists of 14 residues. V was shortened by 2 bases and J by 3 bases, with 5 bases between the two germline ends. The CDR3 DNA is TGTGCCAGCAGTGAATCACTCTATAATTCACCCCTCCACTTT. Its protein product is CASSESLYNSPLHF.

This clone was observed a handful of times. The chain carries TRBV7-6 and TRBJ2-2, with D possibly being TRBD1 (6 bases). CDR1 and CDR2 from the germline V gene are SGHVS and FNYEAQ. This CDR3 contains 16 residues. Trimming removed 3 bases from V and 0 bases from J, with 11 bases in between. The CDR3 here is CASSFEGGSNTGELFF. CDR3 bases: TGTGCCAGCAGCTTTGAAGGGGGTTCGAACACCGGGGAGCTGTTTTTT.

The chain joins TRBV30 to TRBJ2-7; TRBD2 is a possible D gene (6 bases). V gave up 2 bases and J gave up 1 base, with 12 bases separating them. Germline values: CDR1 GTSNPN, CDR2 SVGIG (reference sequence). This CDR3 comprises 14 residues. The CDR3 reads CAWSFGGPSYEQYF. The DNA for the CDR3 is TGTGCCTGGAGTTTCGGGGGACCTTCCTACGAGCAGTACTTC. The full variable domain, its missing parts supplied by reference TRBV30 and TRBJ2-7, is SQTIHQWPATLVQPVGSPLSLECTVEGTSNPNLYWYRQAAGRGLQLLFYSVGIGQISSEVPQNLSASRPQDRQFILSSKKLLLSDSGFYLCAWSFGGPSYEQYFGPGTRLTVT.